The T cell receptor beta chain under discussion was sequenced for a study of blood T cell repertoires in COVID-19. Study background: Whether acute or convalescent, the COVID-19 samples came from the United States, Italy and Spain.

CDR3 length: 20 amino acids. The germline V gene has CDR1 SGHRS and CDR2 YFSETQ. Germline trimming cut 4 bases from V and 3 bases from J; bases unmatched to any gene: 12. Authors' data handling: Amplified reference gene primers provided the basis for estimating nucleated cell counts. Profiling relied on immunoSEQ multiplex PCR, and the TCRdb table lists in-frame clones only, not all of them. That table supplies the V and J calls and clone size; D and trimming were determined from the DNA. The sample contains under 20,000 clones, approximately 90% of which appear only once. J is TRBJ2-2 and V is TRBV5-1; 16 nucleotides align to TRBD2. The receptor was derived from a human donor in a cohort sampled during active COVID-19. The donor label of this sample is uncertain. Sequenced sample: peripheral blood. CDR3 DNA: TGCGCCAGCAGCAGGCCGCCGGGACTAGCGGGAGGGCACGACACCGGGGAGCTGTTTTTT. Its translation is CASSRPPGLAGGHDTGELFF.